This T cell receptor (beta chain) was obtained from a study of CD4+ T cells in melanoma. Broader study findings: CD8+ T cell, macrophage and B cell function reportedly correlated with neoantigen-specific CD4+ T cells.

A remark on this clone: What it binds is not known.

CDR3 length equals 15 residues. V was pared by 0 bases and J by 8 bases, with 17 bases between. Germline V gene sequence: CDR1 SGHDT, CDR2 YYEEEE. Measured with immunoSEQ multiplex PCR; TCRdb has only the in-frame clones, and not every one. The repertoire consists of under 11,000 clones, with 64% occurring once and the leading ten covering approximately 13%. Sequenced sample: cells from a culture (not recorded whether cultured in vitro). The sequence derives from a human donor with melanoma. The chain combines TRBV5-6 with TRBJ1-2; D remains unclear. The CDR3 DNA follows: TGTGCCAGCAGCTTGGTACACGCCCTTGGCGGGGGCTACACCTTC. Encoded protein: CASSLVHALGGGYTF.